This TCR beta chain came from a study of OX40 agonist ivuxolimab in advanced cancers. Study context: The patients received agonistic anti-OX40 (CD134) antibody ivuxolimab.

Deletions cut 0 bases from V and 2 bases from J, with 14 bases between. CDR3 length equals 16 residues. Germline CDR1 and CDR2: LGHNA and YNFKEQ. Study findings and constraints: Some of the lowest clonal expansion was seen in partial responders at 0.1-3.0 mg/kg.

Notes on this clone: Its antigen is as yet unknown.

Using immunoSEQ multiplex PCR, the repertoire was profiled, and TCRdb retains in-frame clones only, with some absent. The data show some 32,000 clones, roughly 84% seen once. The J gene is TRBJ2-7, the V gene TRBV4-2, with D perhaps TRBD2 (5 bases). Sequencing used CD4+ or CD8+ T cells sorted from blood, obtained in a trial of the OX40 agonist ivuxolimab. The source is an adult with an advanced solid tumor such as melanoma, head and neck, liver or kidney cancer. The CDR3 nucleotides are TGTGCCAGCAGCCAAGAGGAGCTAGCCTCTCCCTACGAGCAGTACTTC. This sequence encodes CASSQEELASPYEQYF.